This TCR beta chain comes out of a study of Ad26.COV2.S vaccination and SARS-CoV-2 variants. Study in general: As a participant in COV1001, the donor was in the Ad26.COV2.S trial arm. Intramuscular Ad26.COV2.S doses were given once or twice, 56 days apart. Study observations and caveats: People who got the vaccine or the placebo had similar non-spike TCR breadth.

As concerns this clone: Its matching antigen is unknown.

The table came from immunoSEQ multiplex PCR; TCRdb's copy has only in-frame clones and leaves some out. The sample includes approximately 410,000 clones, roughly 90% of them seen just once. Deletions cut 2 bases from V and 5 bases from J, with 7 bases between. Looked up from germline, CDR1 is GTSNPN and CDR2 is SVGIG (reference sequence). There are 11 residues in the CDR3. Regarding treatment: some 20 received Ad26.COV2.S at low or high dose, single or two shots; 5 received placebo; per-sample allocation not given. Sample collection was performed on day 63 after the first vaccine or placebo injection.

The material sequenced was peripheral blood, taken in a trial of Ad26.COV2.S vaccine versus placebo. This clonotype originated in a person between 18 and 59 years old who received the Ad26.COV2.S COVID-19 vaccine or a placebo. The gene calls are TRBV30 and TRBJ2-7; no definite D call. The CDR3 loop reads CAWSSQDEQYF. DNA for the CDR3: TGTGCCTGGAGTAGTCAGGACGAGCAGTACTTC. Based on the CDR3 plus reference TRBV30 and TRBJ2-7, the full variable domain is SQTIHQWPATLVQPVGSPLSLECTVEGTSNPNLYWYRQAAGRGLQLLFYSVGIGQISSEVPQNLSASRPQDRQFILSSKKLLLSDSGFYLCAWSSQDEQYFGPGTRLTVT.